The next 5 T cell receptor beta chains were all read from a single sample in a study of blood T cells in healthy people across ages. Primed by a sample-barcoded 5' primer and a J-beta primer mix, a second PCR proceeded for roughly 7 to 11 cycles. A single record per CDR3 protein comes from TCRdb applying MiXCR to the 5' RACE reads. The sample comprises about 780,000 distinct CDR3 sequences, about 46% of which are singletons, and less than 20% rests with the top ten. Sequenced sample: blood. Receptors were obtained from a man at least 80 years old in good health.

Worth noting for this clonotype: A read error may be the cause here, since a much bigger clone is one base away. The chain has TRBV5-6 and TRBJ2-3; D possibly corresponds to TRBD2 (6 bases). Germline V lookup: CDR1 SGHDT, CDR2 YYEEEE. The CDR3 covers 16 residues. Here the CDR3 reads CASSSAGGRSTDAQYF. The CDR3 region has the DNA TGTGCCAGCAGCTCGGCCGGGGGTCGTAGCACAGATGCGCAGTATTTT.

The chain has TRBV7-9 and TRBJ1-1; D gene unclear. This CDR3 comprises 14 residues. The ends were cut back, 5 bases at V and 7 bases at J, with 17 bases in the middle. Looked up from germline, CDR1 is SEHNR and CDR2 is FQNEAQ (reference sequence). As DNA, the CDR3 is TGTGCCAGCAGCCCCATAAGGACCTCCTGTGAAGCTTTCTTT. Protein product: CASSPIRTSCEAFF.

The genes are TRBV20-1 and TRBJ1-1; D call uncertain. With 0 bases removed from V and 0 bases from J, the gap between germline ends came to 5 bases. The CDR3 is made up of 13 amino acids. The germline V gene has CDR1 DFQATT and CDR2 SNEGSKA (reference sequence). CDR3 nucleotides: TGCAGTGCTAGAGATGGGCTGAACACTGAAGCTTTCTTT. Translation: CSARDGLNTEAFF.

This clonotype was counted many times. This chain uses TRBV9 with TRBJ2-5; tentatively, D is TRBD1 or TRBD2 (5 bases each). The last part of the DNA fits TRBJ2-7 better; the J call may be wrong. Per the germline V gene, CDR1 is SGDLS and CDR2 is YYNGEE. There are 13 residues in the CDR3. The CDR3 nucleotides read TGTGCCAGCAGCGTGAGAGGGGTGGACGAGCAGTACTTC. Its translation: CASSVRGVDEQYF.

This clonotype was counted only a few times. The J gene is TRBJ2-7, the V gene TRBV7-2, with 7 bases that match TRBD1. J was trimmed by 3 bases and V by 1 base; bases with no gene match: 3. The germline V gene encodes CDR1 SGHTA and CDR2 FQGNSA. The CDR3 is made up of 14 amino acids. The DNA of the CDR3 is TGTGCCAGCAGCTTAGTGGGACAGAGCTACGAGCAGTACTTC. It encodes CASSLVGQSYEQYF.